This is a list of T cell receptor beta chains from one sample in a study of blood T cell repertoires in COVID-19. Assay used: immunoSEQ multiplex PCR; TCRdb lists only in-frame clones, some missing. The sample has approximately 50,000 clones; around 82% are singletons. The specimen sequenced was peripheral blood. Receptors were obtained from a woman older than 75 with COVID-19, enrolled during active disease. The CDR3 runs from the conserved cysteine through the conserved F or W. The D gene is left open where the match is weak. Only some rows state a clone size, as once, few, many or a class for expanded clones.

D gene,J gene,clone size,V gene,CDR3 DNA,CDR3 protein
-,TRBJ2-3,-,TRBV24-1,TGTGCCACCAGTGATAGAGGGATCCGGAGCACAGATACGCAGTATTTT,CATSDRGIRSTDTQYF
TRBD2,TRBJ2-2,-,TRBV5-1,TGCGCCAGCAGCATTACTAGCGGGGTCAGCACCGGGGAGCTGTTTTTT,CASSITSGVSTGELFF
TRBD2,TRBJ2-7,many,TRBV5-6,TGTGCCAGCAGCTTGGACCGGGACTACTCCCACTACGAGCAGTACTTC,CASSLDRDYSHYEQYF
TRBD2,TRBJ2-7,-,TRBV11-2,TGTGCCAGCAGCACCCCGGGACTAGCGCCCGGGAGCTACGAGCAGTACTTC,CASSTPGLAPGSYEQYF
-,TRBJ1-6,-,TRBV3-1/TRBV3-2,TGTGCCAGCAGCAATTACGTTTCAGGGGTTACACCCCTCCACTTT,CASSNYVSGVTPLHF
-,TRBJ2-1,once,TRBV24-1,TGTGCCACCAGTGACCAGGGACCAGCGGGCAATGAGCAGTTCTTC,CATSDQGPAGNEQFF
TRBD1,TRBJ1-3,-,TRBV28,TGTGCCAGCAGTTTAGCAACAGGGGGCGCCGGGGCGGGAAACACCATATATTTT,CASSLATGGAGAGNTIYF
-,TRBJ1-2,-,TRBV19,TGTGCCAGTAGTATAAATCCGCACAGGGTTGAGACTAACTATGGCTACACCTTC,CASSINPHRVETNYGYTF
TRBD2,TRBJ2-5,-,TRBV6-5,TGTGCCAGCAGTTATTCGGGACTAGCGGGAGGAGAGACCCAGTACTTC,CASSYSGLAGGETQYF
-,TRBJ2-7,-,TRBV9,TGTGCCAGCAGCACGACGGGTAGCTCCTACGAGCAGTACTTC,CASSTTGSSYEQYF
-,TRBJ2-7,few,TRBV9,TGTGCCAGCAGCGTAGGGGTGGGGGCAGGGTCCTACGAGCAGTACTTC,CASSVGVGAGSYEQYF
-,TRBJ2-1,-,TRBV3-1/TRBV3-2,TGTGCCAGCAGGAACGAGGGAGGGGGGGAGCAGTTCTTC,CASRNEGGGEQFF
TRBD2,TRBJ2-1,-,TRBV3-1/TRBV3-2,TGTGCCAGCAGCTTCACCCCACCGGGACTAGCGGGGGGAAACAATGAGCAGTTCTTC,CASSFTPPGLAGGNNEQFF
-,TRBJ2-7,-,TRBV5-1,TGCGCCAGCAGCTTGGAGCCGTCGGGTGGTGAGCAGTACTTC,CASSLEPSGGEQYF
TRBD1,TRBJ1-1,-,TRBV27,TGTGCCAGCAGTTACCGGGACAGGGGTTGGTCGAACACTGAAGCTTTCTTT,CASSYRDRGWSNTEAFF
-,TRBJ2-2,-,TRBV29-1,TGCAGCGTTGAAGATCCAGGGTCTGGGGAGCTGTTTTTT,CSVEDPGSGELFF
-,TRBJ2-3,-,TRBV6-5,TGTGCCAGCAAAGGTTGGGCGGGAAGACCAGATACGCAGTATTTT,CASKGWAGRPDTQYF
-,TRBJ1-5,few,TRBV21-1,TGTGCCAGCAGCAAAGTCGGTGTGGGACAGAGCAATCAGCCCCAGCATTTT,CASSKVGVGQSNQPQHF
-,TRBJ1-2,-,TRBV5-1,TGCGCCAGCAGCTCGGGGGATACGGTTGATGGCTACACCTTC,CASSSGDTVDGYTF
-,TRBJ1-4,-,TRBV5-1,TGCGCCAGCAGCTTGGCCTCGGGCGGGGGAGATGAAAAACTGTTTTTT,CASSLASGGGDEKLFF
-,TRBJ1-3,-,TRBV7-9,TGTGCCAGCAGCTCCCAGTCCGTCTCTGGAAACACCATATATTTT,CASSSQSVSGNTIYF
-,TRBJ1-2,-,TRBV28,TGTGCCAGCAGTTTCGGGCAGGGTAAAGGCTACACCTTC,CASSFGQGKGYTF
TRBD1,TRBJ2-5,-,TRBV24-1,TGTGCCACCAGTGAGGGGACAGGGGGGAAAGAGACCCAGTACTTC,CATSEGTGGKETQYF
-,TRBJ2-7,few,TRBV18,TGTGCCAGCTCACCGGACCGCCAGGGCAGTCGGTACGAGCAGTACTTC,CASSPDRQGSRYEQYF
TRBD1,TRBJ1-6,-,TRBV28,TGTGCCAGCAGTGGACAGGGAGGGGATATTTCACCCCTCCACTTT,CASSGQGGDISPLHF
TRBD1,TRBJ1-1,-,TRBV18,TGTGCCAGCTCACCACCGGTAGGGGGCGAGAACACTGAAGCTTTCTTT,CASSPPVGGENTEAFF
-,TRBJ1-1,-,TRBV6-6,TGTGCCAGCAGTATGAGGATGAGTCAGAACACTGAAGCTTTCTTT,CASSMRMSQNTEAFF
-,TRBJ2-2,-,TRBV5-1,TGCGCCAGCAGCCCCGTCGTGGCAGGGAGGCTCACCGGGGAGCTGTTTTTT,CASSPVVAGRLTGELFF
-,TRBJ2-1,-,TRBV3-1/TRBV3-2,TGTGCCAGCAGCCAAGTACAGGGTGAGCAGTTCTTC,CASSQVQGEQFF
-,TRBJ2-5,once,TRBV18,TGTGCCAGCTCACCTATTAAAGAGGGCGAGACCCAGTACTTC,CASSPIKEGETQYF
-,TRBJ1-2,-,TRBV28,TGTGCCAGCAGTTTGGCAGGGTATGGCTACACCTTC,CASSLAGYGYTF
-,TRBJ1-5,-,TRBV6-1,TGTGCCAGCAGTGAAGGAAGGGGTAGGGGGTATCAGCCCCAGCATTTT,CASSEGRGRGYQPQHF
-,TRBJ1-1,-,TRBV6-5,TGTGCCAGCTCATTGGGGCTTAAGGACACTGAAGCTTTCTTT,CASSLGLKDTEAFF
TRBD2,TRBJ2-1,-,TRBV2,TGTGCCAGCGGTCTGCGGGAGAGGGTTGAGCAGTTCTTC,CASGLRERVEQFF
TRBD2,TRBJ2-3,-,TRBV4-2,TGTGCCAGCAGCCAAAAGGGACTAGCGGATAGCACAGATACGCAGTATTTT,CASSQKGLADSTDTQYF
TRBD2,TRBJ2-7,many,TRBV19,TGTGCCAGTAGTATAGGAGGAAGCGGGAGTGGCGAGCAGTACTTC,CASSIGGSGSGEQYF
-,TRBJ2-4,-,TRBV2,TGTGCCAGCAGTGAGCTAAACCTAGCCAAAAACATTCAGTACTTC,CASSELNLAKNIQYF
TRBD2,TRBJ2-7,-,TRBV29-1,TGCAGCGTTGAAAGTGGCCTAGCGGGCCACGAGCAGTACTTC,CSVESGLAGHEQYF
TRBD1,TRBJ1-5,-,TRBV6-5,TGTGCCAGCAGTTCCCGGAAGGGGGCACGGAGTCAGCCCCAGCATTTT,CASSSRKGARSQPQHF
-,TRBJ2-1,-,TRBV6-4,TGTGCCAGCAGCCTTGAGGGGGCGGGGCAGCAGTTCTTC,CASSLEGAGQQFF
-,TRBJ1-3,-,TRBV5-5,TGTGCCAGCAGCTTGGCCGAAGTCAGGGGCGCTGGAAACACCATATATTTT,CASSLAEVRGAGNTIYF
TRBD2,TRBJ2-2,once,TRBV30,TGTGCCTGGAGTGGGTTAGCGGGAGGTGGCACCGGGGAGCTGTTTTTT,CAWSGLAGGGTGELFF
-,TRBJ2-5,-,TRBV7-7,TGTGCTAGCAGCTTAGGGGCTCGAGAGACCCAGTACTTC,CASSLGARETQYF
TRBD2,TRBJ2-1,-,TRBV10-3,TGTGCCATCAGTGACGGACTAGCGGGAGTTGGTAGTGAGCAGTTCTTC,CAISDGLAGVGSEQFF
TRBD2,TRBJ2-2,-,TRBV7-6,TGTGCCAGCAGCTTAGGGCTAGCGGGAGATGGGGAGCTGTTTTTT,CASSLGLAGDGELFF